The clone carrying this T cell receptor beta chain showed up just a few times. Amplification of TCR beta CDR3 regions was performed using RNA transcripts as template. HTBI primers drove first-round RT-PCR of the TCR CDR3. TCRdb itself ran the multiplex PCR reads through MiXCR, one entry per CDR3 protein. There are a few hundred thousand distinct CDR3 sequences in the sample; 25% occur only once, and around 70% lies in the top ten. The source of the sample is a study of T cells in Graves' hyperthyroidism and ophthalmopathy. This CDR3 comprises 14 residues. The germline gives CDR1 LGHDT, CDR2 YNNKEL (reference sequence). Trimming took off 1 base at V and 4 bases at J, with 8 bases between the two ends.

V usage is TRBV3-1 and J usage is TRBJ1-3; D not certain. Source material: blood. The TCR sequence derives from a man between 50 and 59 years old with Graves' hyperthyroidism. The CDR3 region has the DNA TGTGCCAGCAGCCAAGGAGAAAAAGGAAACACCATATATTTT. Encoded protein: CASSQGEKGNTIYF.